This T cell receptor (beta chain) was recovered during a study of CD8 T cells in ankylosing spondylitis. Points from the study as a whole: Relatively rare in peripheral blood, disease-linked clones were also CD8+. Ankylosing spondylitis blood appeared to carry a characteristic TCR beta motif of roughly eight highly homologous variants. Earlier work had already found some motif variants in reactive arthritis synovial fluid and blood.

Worth noting for this clonotype: Antigen: not known.

Using quantitative 5'-RACE with molecular barcodes, the authors made TCR beta libraries. TCRdb independently ran MiXCR on the 5' RACE reads; one entry per CDR3 protein. This table has 300,000 to 350,000 distinct CDR3 sequences, 20% appearing once. Germline V lookup: CDR1 SGHRS, CDR2 YFSETQ. The J segment lost 5 bases and the V segment lost 2 bases, leaving 5 bases of the junction unmatched. The CDR3 has 16 residues. This receptor was identified in a female donor with ankylosing spondylitis or in good health (not recorded which). Input material: blood, either unsorted or a sorted T cell fraction (not recorded which). The chain has TRBV5-1 and TRBJ2-3; the match to TRBD2 covers 13 bases. The CDR3 loop is CASSFAGTSGKDTQYF. The CDR3 DNA sequence: TGCGCCAGCAGCTTCGCCGGGACTAGCGGGAAAGATACGCAGTATTTT.